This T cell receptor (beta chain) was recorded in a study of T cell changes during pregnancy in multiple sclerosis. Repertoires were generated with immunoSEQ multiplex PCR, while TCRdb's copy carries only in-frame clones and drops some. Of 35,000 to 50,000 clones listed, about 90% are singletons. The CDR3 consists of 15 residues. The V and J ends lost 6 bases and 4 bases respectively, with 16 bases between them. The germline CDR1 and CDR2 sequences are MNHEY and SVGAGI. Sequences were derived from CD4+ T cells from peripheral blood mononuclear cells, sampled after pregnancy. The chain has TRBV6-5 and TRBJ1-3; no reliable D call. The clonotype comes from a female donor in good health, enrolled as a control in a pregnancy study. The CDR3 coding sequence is TGTGCCAGCAGCTCTACCGGGGTGAGAGGAAACACCATATATTTT. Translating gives CASSSTGVRGNTIYF.